This T cell receptor (beta chain) was captured by sequencing in a study of early T cells in non-severe SARS-CoV-2 infection. Study overall: Bulk RNA from unsorted whole blood was sequenced; chains were unpaired. Overall study results and limits: The matching step, a VDJdb search, favored anti-spike CD8 responses and missed private and CD4 specificities.

This clonotype has ten or more counts. Its target is unknown. Each single cDNA molecule received a unique molecular identifier. TCRdb processed the 5' RACE reads anew with MiXCR; each CDR3 protein has one entry. The sample shows about 30,000 distinct CDR3 sequences, around 6% of them seen only once. The V gene end was trimmed by 5 bases and the J gene end by 7 bases; junction bases not matched to a gene: 11. Germline V gene sequence: CDR1 MDHEN, CDR2 SYDVKM. This CDR3 is 14 amino acids long. This TCR came from an adult who was a healthcare worker with PCR-confirmed SARS-CoV-2 infection or an uninfected control (not recorded which). The sequencing input was whole blood. The chain is built from TRBV28 and TRBJ2-7, with 7 bases aligning to TRBD1. The DNA for the CDR3 is TGTGCCAGCAGTACGCGACAGGGTACGGGGGAGCAGTACTTC. This translates into CASSTRQGTGEQYF.